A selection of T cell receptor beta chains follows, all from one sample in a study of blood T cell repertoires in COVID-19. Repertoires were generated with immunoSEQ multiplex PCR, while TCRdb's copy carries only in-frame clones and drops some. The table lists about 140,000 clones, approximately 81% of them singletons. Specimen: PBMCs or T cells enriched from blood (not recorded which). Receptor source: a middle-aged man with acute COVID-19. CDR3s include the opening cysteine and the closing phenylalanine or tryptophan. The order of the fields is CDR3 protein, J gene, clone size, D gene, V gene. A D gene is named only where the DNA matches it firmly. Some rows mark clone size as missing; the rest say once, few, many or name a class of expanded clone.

CDR3aa: CASSPATGYTDTQYF
j_gene: TRBJ2-3
abundance: .
d_gene: .
v_gene: TRBV3-1/TRBV3-2

CDR3aa: CASSIPRGTEAFF
j_gene: TRBJ1-1
abundance: .
d_gene: .
v_gene: TRBV19

CDR3aa: CASSPDSLGTDTQYF
j_gene: TRBJ2-3
abundance: once
d_gene: .
v_gene: TRBV7-2

CDR3aa: CAWSVVGGFDTEAFF
j_gene: TRBJ1-1
abundance: .
d_gene: .
v_gene: TRBV30

CDR3aa: CASSLSDRDRLSF
j_gene: TRBJ1-6
abundance: few
d_gene: TRBD1
v_gene: TRBV7-9

CDR3aa: CATSLGGQPQHF
j_gene: TRBJ1-5
abundance: .
d_gene: .
v_gene: TRBV15

CDR3aa: CAISEFQMNTEAFF
j_gene: TRBJ1-1
abundance: .
d_gene: .
v_gene: TRBV10-3

CDR3aa: CASSTQTGADTDTQYF
j_gene: TRBJ2-3
abundance: .
d_gene: TRBD1
v_gene: TRBV19

CDR3aa: CASSPQGVYEQYF
j_gene: TRBJ2-7
abundance: .
d_gene: TRBD1
v_gene: TRBV7-9

CDR3aa: CASSVGPATQGTQYF
j_gene: TRBJ2-5
abundance: .
d_gene: .
v_gene: TRBV9

CDR3aa: CASSLAGQGYNEQFF
j_gene: TRBJ2-1
abundance: .
d_gene: TRBD1
v_gene: TRBV7-2

CDR3aa: CAISARDSITDTQYF
j_gene: TRBJ2-3
abundance: once
d_gene: TRBD1
v_gene: TRBV10-3

CDR3aa: CASSQDQARGYEQYF
j_gene: TRBJ2-7
abundance: .
d_gene: .
v_gene: TRBV4-3

CDR3aa: CASSYQISGANVLTF
j_gene: TRBJ2-6
abundance: .
d_gene: .
v_gene: TRBV6-5

CDR3aa: CASSLGTVNNSPLHF
j_gene: TRBJ1-6
abundance: .
d_gene: .
v_gene: TRBV5-1